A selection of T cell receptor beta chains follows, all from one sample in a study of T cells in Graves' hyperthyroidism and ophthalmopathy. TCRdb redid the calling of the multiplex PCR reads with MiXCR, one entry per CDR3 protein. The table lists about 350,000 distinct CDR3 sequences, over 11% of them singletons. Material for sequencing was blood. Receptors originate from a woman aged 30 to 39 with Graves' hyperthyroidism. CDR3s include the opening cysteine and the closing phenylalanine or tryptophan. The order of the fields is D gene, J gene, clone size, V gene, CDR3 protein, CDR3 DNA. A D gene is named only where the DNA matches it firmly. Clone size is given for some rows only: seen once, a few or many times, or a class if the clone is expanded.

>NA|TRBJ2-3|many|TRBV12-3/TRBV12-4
CASSLAGRTDTQYF
TGTGCCAGCAGTTTAGCGGGACGCACAGATACGCAGTATTTT
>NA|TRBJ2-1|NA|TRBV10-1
CARGKGEGEQFF
TGCGCCAGAGGAAAAGGGGAAGGTGAGCAGTTCTTC
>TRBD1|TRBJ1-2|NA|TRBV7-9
CASSLETGVNYGYTF
TGTGCCAGCAGCTTAGAGACAGGGGTTAACTATGGCTACACCTTC
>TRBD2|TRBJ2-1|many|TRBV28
CASNPRWASGRNEQFF
TGTGCCAGCAACCCTCGGTGGGCTAGCGGAAGGAATGAGCAGTTCTTC
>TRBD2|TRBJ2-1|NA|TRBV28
CASSPGGRWNEQFF
TGTGCCAGCAGCCCGGGAGGGAGGTGGAATGAGCAGTTCTTC
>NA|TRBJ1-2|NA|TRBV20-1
CSAPRGGELQNYGYTF
TGCAGTGCTCCGCGCGGGGGCGAGCTGCAGAACTATGGCTACACCTTC
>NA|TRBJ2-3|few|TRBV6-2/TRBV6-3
CASSYSIVDTQYF
TGTGCCAGCAGTTACTCGATCGTTGATACGCAGTATTTT
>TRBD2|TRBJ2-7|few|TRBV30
CAWEGLAGDSYEQYF
TGTGCCTGGGAGGGACTAGCGGGAGATTCCTACGAGCAGTACTTC
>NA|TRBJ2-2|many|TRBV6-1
CASSVQNAGELFF
TGTGCCAGCAGTGTACAGAATGCCGGGGAGCTGTTTTTT
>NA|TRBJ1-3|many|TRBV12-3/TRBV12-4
CASAPDPRGGNTIYF
TGTGCCAGCGCGCCGGACCCCAGGGGAGGAAACACCATATATTTT
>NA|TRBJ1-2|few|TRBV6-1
CASQNTPGPGGGSGYTF
TGTGCCAGCCAGAACACCCCCGGACCGGGCGGAGGGAGCGGCTACACCTTC
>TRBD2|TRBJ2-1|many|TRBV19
CASSAFGGSYNEQFF
TGTGCCAGTAGTGCGTTTGGCGGGAGCTACAATGAGCAGTTCTTC
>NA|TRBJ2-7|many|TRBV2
CASRDRTAYEQYF
TGTGCCAGCAGGGATCGGACGGCCTACGAGCAGTACTTC
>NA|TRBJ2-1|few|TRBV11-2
CASGRRADYNEQFF
TGTGCCAGCGGTCGCCGAGCGGATTACAATGAGCAGTTCTTC
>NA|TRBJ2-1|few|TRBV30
CAWTPQATEQFF
TGTGCCTGGACCCCACAGGCTACTGAGCAGTTCTTC
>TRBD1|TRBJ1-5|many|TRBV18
CASSLGTGVDQPQHF
TGTGCCAGCTCACTTGGGACAGGGGTGGATCAGCCCCAGCATTTT
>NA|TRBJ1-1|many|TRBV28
CASQLRQSEAFF
TGTGCCAGCCAACTTCGACAGTCTGAAGCTTTCTTT
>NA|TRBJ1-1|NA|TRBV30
CAWTPTQSERAFF
TGTGCCTGGACCCCGACGCAATCCGAGAGGGCTTTCTTT
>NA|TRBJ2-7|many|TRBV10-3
CAISESGYEQYF
TGTGCCATCAGTGAGTCGGGGTACGAGCAGTACTTC
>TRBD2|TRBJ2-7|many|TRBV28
CASSAGTSGIDEQYF
TGTGCCAGCAGCGCCGGGACTAGCGGGATTGACGAGCAGTACTTC
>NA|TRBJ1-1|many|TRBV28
CASSPSLAGTEAFF
TGTGCCAGCAGTCCCTCCCTCGCGGGGACTGAAGCTTTCTTT
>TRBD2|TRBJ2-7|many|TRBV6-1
CASRPLGGPYEQYF
TGTGCCAGCAGACCCCTGGGAGGGCCGTACGAGCAGTACTTC
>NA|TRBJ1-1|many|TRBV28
CASSLAVAEAFF
TGTGCCAGCAGTTTGGCTGTGGCAGAAGCTTTCTTT